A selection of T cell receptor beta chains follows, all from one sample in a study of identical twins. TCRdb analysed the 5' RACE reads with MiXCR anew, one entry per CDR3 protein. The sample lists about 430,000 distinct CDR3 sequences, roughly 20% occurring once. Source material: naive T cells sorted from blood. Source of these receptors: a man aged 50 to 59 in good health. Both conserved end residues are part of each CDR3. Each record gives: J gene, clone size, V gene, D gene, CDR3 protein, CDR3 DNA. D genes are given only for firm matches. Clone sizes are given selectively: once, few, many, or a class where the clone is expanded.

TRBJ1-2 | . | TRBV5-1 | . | CASSLGTQTNYGYTF | TGCGCCAGCAGCTTGGGGACACAAACTAACTATGGCTACACCTTC
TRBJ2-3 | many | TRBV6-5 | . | CASSYLGGAGDTQYF | TGTGCCAGCAGTTACCTGGGGGGGGCTGGAGATACGCAGTATTTT
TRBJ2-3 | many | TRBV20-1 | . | CSASDYPRTDTQYF | TGCAGTGCTAGCGACTATCCCCGCACAGATACGCAGTATTTT
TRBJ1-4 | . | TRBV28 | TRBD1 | CASSPPGTGSSGTNEKLFF | TGTGCCAGCAGTCCGCCCGGGACAGGGAGTTCGGGAACTAATGAAAAACTGTTTTTT
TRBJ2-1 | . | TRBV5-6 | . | CASSRSDPAHEQFF | TGTGCCAGCAGCCGTTCCGACCCGGCTCATGAGCAGTTCTTC
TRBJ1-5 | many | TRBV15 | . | CATSRSTGRHQPQHF | TGTGCCACCAGCAGGAGCACCGGCAGGCATCAGCCCCAGCATTTT
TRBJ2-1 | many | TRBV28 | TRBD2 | CASTKGLAGTIAYNEQFF | TGTGCCAGCACAAAAGGTCTAGCGGGCACCATTGCCTACAATGAGCAGTTCTTC
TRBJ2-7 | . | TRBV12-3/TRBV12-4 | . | CASCRSGSRHEQYF | TGTGCCAGCTGTCGGTCCGGCTCGCGACACGAGCAGTACTTC
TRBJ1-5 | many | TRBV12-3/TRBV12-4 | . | CASRRWGHQPQHF | TGTGCCAGCAGACGGTGGGGTCATCAGCCCCAGCATTTT
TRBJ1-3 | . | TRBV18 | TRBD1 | CASSPSGGQATGNPIYF | TGTGCCAGCTCACCAAGCGGGGGACAGGCTACGGGAAACCCCATATATTTT
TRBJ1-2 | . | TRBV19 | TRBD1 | CASSIAGTGDYGYTF | TGTGCCAGTAGTATAGCTGGGACAGGGGACTATGGCTACACCTTC
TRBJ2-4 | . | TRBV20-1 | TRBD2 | CSARESGTSGGLGNIQYF | TGCAGTGCTAGAGAGTCCGGGACTAGCGGGGGCCTGGGAAACATTCAGTACTTC
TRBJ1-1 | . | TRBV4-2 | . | CASSQVAARGTEAFF | TGTGCCAGCAGCCAAGTGGCGGCCAGGGGCACTGAAGCTTTCTTT
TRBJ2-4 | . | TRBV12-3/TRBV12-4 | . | CASSLIGTSDIQYF | TGTGCCAGCAGTTTAATCGGGACAAGCGACATTCAGTACTTC
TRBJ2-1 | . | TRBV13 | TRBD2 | CASSKGGTSAYNEQFF | TGTGCCAGCAGCAAGGGGGGGACTAGCGCCTACAATGAGCAGTTCTTC
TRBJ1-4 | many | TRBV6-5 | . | CASSYGGEEKLFF | TGTGCCAGCAGTTATGGGGGAGAGGAAAAACTGTTTTTT
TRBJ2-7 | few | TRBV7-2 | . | CASSSKGVAYEQYF | TGTGCCAGCAGCTCCAAAGGAGTAGCCTACGAGCAGTACTTC
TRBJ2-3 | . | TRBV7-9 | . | CATESTDTQYF | TGTGCCACCGAATCAACAGATACGCAGTATTTT
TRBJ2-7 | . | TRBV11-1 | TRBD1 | CASSSPTGVHEQYF | TGTGCCAGCAGCTCACCCACAGGGGTCCACGAGCAGTACTTC
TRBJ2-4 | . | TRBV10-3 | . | CAISEPGRIQYF | TGTGCCATCAGTGAGCCGGGCCGTATTCAGTACTTC
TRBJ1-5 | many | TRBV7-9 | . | CASQGGNQPQHF | TGTGCCAGCCAGGGTGGCAATCAGCCCCAGCATTTT
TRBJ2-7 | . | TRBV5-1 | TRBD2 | CARSLERENEQYF | TGCGCCAGGAGCTTGGAGCGGGAGAACGAGCAGTACTTC
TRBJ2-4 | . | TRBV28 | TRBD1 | CASSLGTGARRQYF | TGTGCCAGCAGTTTGGGGACAGGGGCCAGGAGGCAGTACTTC
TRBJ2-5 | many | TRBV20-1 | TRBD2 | CSARPGLAGVQETQYF | TGCAGTGCTAGACCTGGACTAGCGGGGGTACAAGAGACCCAGTACTTC
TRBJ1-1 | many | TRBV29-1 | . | CSARNTEAFF | TGCAGTGCAAGGAACACTGAAGCTTTCTTT
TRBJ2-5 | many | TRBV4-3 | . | CASSQERTRGTQYF | TGCGCCAGCAGCCAAGAGAGGACTCGTGGGACCCAGTACTTC
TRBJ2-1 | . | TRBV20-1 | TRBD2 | CSIWREALLSSYNEQFF | TGCAGTATTTGGCGGGAGGCCCTTCTGAGCTCCTACAATGAGCAGTTCTTC
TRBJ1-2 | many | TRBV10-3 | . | CAISDTTGNYGYTF | TGTGCCATCAGTGATACGACAGGAAACTATGGCTACACCTTC
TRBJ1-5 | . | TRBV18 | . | CASSPDGFQPQHF | TGTGCCAGCTCACCAGACGGATTCCAACCCCAGCATTTT
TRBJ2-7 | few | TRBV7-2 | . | CASSLDAGRYYEQYF | TGTGCCAGCAGCTTAGACGCGGGACGGTACTACGAGCAGTACTTC
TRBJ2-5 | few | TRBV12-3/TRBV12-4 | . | CASSSFGPQETQYF | TGTGCCAGCAGTTCTTTTGGTCCGCAAGAGACCCAGTACTTC
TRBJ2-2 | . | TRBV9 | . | CASSVQGGNTGELFF | TGTGCCAGCAGCGTCCAGGGGGGGAACACCGGGGAGCTGTTTTTT
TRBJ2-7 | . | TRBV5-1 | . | CASSSGGPDSQQYF | TGCGCCAGCAGCTCAGGGGGGCCCGACTCCCAGCAGTACTTC
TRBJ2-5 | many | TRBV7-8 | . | CASSLIGTQETQYF | TGTGCCAGCAGCTTAATCGGAACCCAAGAGACCCAGTACTTC